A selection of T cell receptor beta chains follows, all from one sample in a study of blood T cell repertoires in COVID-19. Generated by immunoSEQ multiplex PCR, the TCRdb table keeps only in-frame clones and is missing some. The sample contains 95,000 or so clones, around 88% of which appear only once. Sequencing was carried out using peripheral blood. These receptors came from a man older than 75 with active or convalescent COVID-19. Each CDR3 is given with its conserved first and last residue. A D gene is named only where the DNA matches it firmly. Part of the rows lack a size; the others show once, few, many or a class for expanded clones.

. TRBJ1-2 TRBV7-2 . CASSQRGNSEGYTF TGTGCCAGCAGCCAACGGGGGAACTCGGAAGGCTACACCTTC
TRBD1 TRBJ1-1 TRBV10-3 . CAISESLGTGTEAFF TGTGCCATCAGTGAGTCCCTAGGGACAGGCACTGAAGCTTTCTTT
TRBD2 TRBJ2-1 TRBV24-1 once CATSDSPGLAAYNEQFF TGTGCCACCAGTGACTCACCGGGACTAGCAGCCTACAATGAGCAGTTCTTC
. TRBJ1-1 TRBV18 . CASSPPATEAFF TGTGCCAGCTCACCACCGGCCACTGAAGCTTTCTTT
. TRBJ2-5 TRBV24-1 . CATSEHRENQETQYF TGTGCCACCAGTGAGCACAGGGAAAACCAAGAGACCCAGTACTTC
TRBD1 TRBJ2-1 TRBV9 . CASSTHGQGYNEQFF TGTGCCAGCAGCACCCACGGACAGGGGTACAATGAGCAGTTCTTC
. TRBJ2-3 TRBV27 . CASHNLARQYF TGTGCCAGCCATAACCTGGCCCGGCAGTATTTT
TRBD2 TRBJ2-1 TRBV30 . CAWRGPGLANEQFF TGTGCCTGGAGGGGGCCGGGACTAGCCAATGAGCAGTTCTTC
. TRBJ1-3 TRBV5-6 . CASSSGMIRQSYTIYF TGTGCCAGCAGCTCAGGAATGATACGCCAGAGTTACACCATATATTTT
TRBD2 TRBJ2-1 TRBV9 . CASSVGGLGEQFF TGTGCCAGCAGCGTAGGAGGACTAGGGGAGCAGTTCTTC
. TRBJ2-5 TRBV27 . CASSLWPQETQYF TGTGCCAGCAGTTTGTGGCCTCAAGAGACCCAGTACTTC
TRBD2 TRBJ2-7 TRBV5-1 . CASRDLSGSSYEQYF TGCGCCAGCAGGGACCTGAGCGGGAGCTCCTACGAGCAGTACTTC
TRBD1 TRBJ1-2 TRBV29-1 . CSVEYILPGQGYGYTF TGCAGCGTTGAGTACATCCTTCCGGGACAGGGATATGGCTACACCTTC
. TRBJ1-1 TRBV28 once CASRGNTEAFF TGTGCCAGCCGGGGGAACACTGAAGCTTTCTTT
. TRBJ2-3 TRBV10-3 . CAISESPQLAGTQYF TGTGCCATCAGTGAGTCCCCTCAGCTAGCAGGTACGCAGTATTTT
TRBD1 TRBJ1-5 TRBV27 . CASSPGTGAMKVPQHF TGTGCCAGCAGTCCAGGGACAGGGGCCATGAAGGTGCCCCAGCATTTT
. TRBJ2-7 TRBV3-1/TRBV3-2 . CASSQVATYEQYF TGTGCCAGCAGCCAAGTCGCTACCTACGAGCAGTACTTC
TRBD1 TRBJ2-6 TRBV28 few CATLGQGAPGANVLTF TGTGCCACTCTGGGACAGGGGGCGCCTGGGGCCAACGTCCTGACTTTC
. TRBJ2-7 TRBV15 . CATSRGWGASYEQYF TGTGCCACCAGCAGAGGATGGGGCGCATCCTACGAGCAGTACTTC
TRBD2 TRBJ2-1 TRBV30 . CAWKGLAGESNEQFF TGTGCCTGGAAGGGACTAGCGGGAGAGAGTAATGAGCAGTTCTTC
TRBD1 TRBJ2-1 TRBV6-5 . CASRQGASYNEQFF TGTGCCAGCAGACAGGGGGCGTCCTACAATGAGCAGTTCTTC
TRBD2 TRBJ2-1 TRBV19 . CASSIGGRDYNEQFF TGTGCCAGTAGTATAGGCGGGAGGGACTACAATGAGCAGTTCTTC
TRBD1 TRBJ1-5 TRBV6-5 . CASSSPPGQGIQPQHF TGTGCCAGCAGTTCCCCCCCGGGACAGGGGATTCAGCCCCAGCATTTT
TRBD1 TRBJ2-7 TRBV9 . CASSVSGTGDYEQYF TGTGCCAGCAGCGTCTCCGGGACAGGCGACTACGAGCAGTACTTC
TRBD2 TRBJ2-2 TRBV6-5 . CASRVAGRRTGELFF TGTGCCAGCAGGGTAGCGGGACGACGGACCGGGGAGCTGTTTTTT
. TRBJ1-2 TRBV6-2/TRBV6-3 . CASSFTAYGYTF TGTGCCAGCAGTTTTACAGCCTATGGCTACACCTTC
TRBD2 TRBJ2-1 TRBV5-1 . CASSQLTSGEGEQFF TGCGCCAGCAGCCAACTGACTAGCGGGGAGGGAGAGCAGTTCTTC
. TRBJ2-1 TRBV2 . CASSGTFHPFF TGTGCCAGCAGTGGGACTTTTCATCCGTTCTTC
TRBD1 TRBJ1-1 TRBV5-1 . CASRDRRDTEAFF TGCGCCAGTCGGGACAGGAGGGACACTGAAGCTTTCTTT
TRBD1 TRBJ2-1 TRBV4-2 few CASSQGMYGQGLQQFF TGTGCCAGCAGCCAAGGGATGTACGGACAGGGTTTACAGCAGTTCTTC
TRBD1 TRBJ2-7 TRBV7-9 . CASSLATGYEQYF TGTGCCAGCAGCTTAGCGACAGGGTACGAGCAGTACTTC
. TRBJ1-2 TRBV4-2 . CASSQESVAGYGYTF TGTGCCAGCAGCCAAGAAAGCGTCGCGGGCTATGGCTACACCTTC
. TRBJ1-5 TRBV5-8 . CASSLRGNQPQHF TGTGCCAGCAGCTTGAGGGGGAATCAGCCCCAGCATTTT
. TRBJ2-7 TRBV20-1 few CSASSGYEQYF TGCAGTGCTAGTTCCGGGTACGAGCAGTACTTC
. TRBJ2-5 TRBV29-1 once CSVEDNREQETQYF TGCAGCGTTGAAGATAACAGGGAGCAAGAGACCCAGTACTTC
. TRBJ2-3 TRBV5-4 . CASSLGGAALSTDTQYF TGTGCCAGCAGCTTGGGTGGTGCGGCACTCAGCACAGATACGCAGTATTTT
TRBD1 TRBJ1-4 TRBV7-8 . CASSPRRDRTNEKLFF TGTGCCAGCAGCCCGAGAAGGGACAGGACAAATGAAAAACTGTTTTTT
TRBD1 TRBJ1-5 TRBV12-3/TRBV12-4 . CASRTGFNQPQHF TGTGCCAGCAGGACAGGGTTCAATCAGCCCCAGCATTTT
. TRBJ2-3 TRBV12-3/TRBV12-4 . CASSPRGTQYF TGTGCCAGCAGCCCTCGAGGTACGCAGTATTTT
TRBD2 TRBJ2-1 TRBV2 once CASSEEGLAGNEQFF TGTGCCAGCAGTGAAGAGGGACTAGCGGGGAATGAGCAGTTCTTC
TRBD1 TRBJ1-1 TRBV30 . CAWRGQGASTEAFF TGTGCCTGGAGGGGACAGGGGGCTTCGACTGAAGCTTTCTTT
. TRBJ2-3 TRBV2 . CASTELTGADTQYF TGTGCCAGCACGGAGCTGACTGGGGCCGATACGCAGTATTTT